These 22 T cell receptor beta chains share one sample of origin, sequenced in a study of shared clonotypes between healthy human individuals. The table came from immunoSEQ multiplex PCR; TCRdb's copy has only in-frame clones and leaves some out. The sample lists hundreds of thousands of clones; around three quarters were seen once. The sequencing input was PBMCs. These TCRs come from a woman aged 40-49 years in good health. Some clones in this sample may be carry-over from other donors' samples.

The V call is TRBV18, the J call TRBJ2-5; 8 bases align to TRBD1. Trimming took 0 bases from V and 4 from J; bases not matched to a gene: 4. This CDR3 comprises 15 residues. Germline loops: CDR1 KGHSH, CDR2 LQKENI. CDR3 sequence reads: CASSPPTGEGETQYF. CDR3 DNA sequence: TGTGCCAGCTCACCACCGACAGGGGAAGGAGAGACCCAGTACTTC.

V gene TRBV7-3 combines with J gene TRBJ2-2; D unresolved. V dropped 3 bases and J dropped 3 bases, with 17 bases sitting between them. This CDR3 spans 17 amino acids. Germline lookup yields CDR1 SGHTA and CDR2 FQGTGA. DNA of the CDR3: TGTGCCAGCAGCTTCGGCCCCGCCAGCCTTCACACCGGGGAGCTGTTTTTT. Its translation is CASSFGPASLHTGELFF.

The chain has TRBV9 and TRBJ2-3; 9 nucleotides match TRBD2. The germline V gene encodes CDR1 SGDLS and CDR2 YYNGEE. CDR3 length: 17 residues. Trimming at V came to 6 bases and at J to 2 bases, leaving 13 bases not matched to a gene. Here the CDR3 reads CASNGGSGRPLTDTQYF. DNA of the CDR3: TGTGCCAGCAATGGCGGAAGCGGGAGGCCCCTCACAGATACGCAGTATTTT.

Of note for this clone: This may be a read error, as it is one base from a much larger clone. This chain connects TRBV6-1 to TRBJ2-7; possibly TRBD1 for D (7 bases). V shed 8 bases and J shed 3 bases, with 17 bases lying between them. The CDR3 length is 14 residues. The germline V gene has CDR1 MNHNS and CDR2 SASEGT. The DNA for the CDR3 is TGTGCCAGCCAGGGGGGTCAACGGGTCTACGAGCAGTACTTC. It translates to CASQGGQRVYEQYF.

This clone was detected a few times. V is TRBV28 and J is TRBJ1-5; D remains ambiguous. Germline V CDR1 and CDR2: MDHEN, SYDVKM. This CDR3 spans 13 amino acids. V dropped 6 bases and J dropped 9 bases, with 15 bases sitting between them. Written as DNA, the CDR3 is TGTGCCAGCAGCCCCGAATTAGATAGGCCCCAGCATTTT. Its translation: CASSPELDRPQHF.

The chain carries TRBV19 and TRBJ2-5; TRBD2 matches 8 bases. In germline, CDR1 is LNHDA, CDR2 SQIVND (reference sequence). There are 16 residues in the CDR3. V trimming: 9 bases; J trimming: 5 bases; junction bases outside the gene matches: 17. DNA of the CDR3: TGTGCCAGCCCGGTGGTGCGGGAGGCCGGGGGGGAGACCCAGTACTTC. Residues: CASPVVREAGGETQYF.

This sequence joins TRBV11-2 and TRBJ2-1; TRBD2 might be the D (5 bases). The ends were cut back, 2 bases at V and 3 bases at J, with 17 bases in the middle. The CDR3 runs 17 residues. Germline V gene lookup returns CDR1 SGHAT and CDR2 FQNNGV. The CDR3 nucleotides are TGTGCCAGCAGCTTAAGGGATTGGAGGAATTACTACAATGAGCAGTTCTTC. It translates to CASSLRDWRNYYNEQFF.

Only a few counts were recorded for this clone. The rearrangement joins TRBV12-5 to TRBJ1-1; D unclear. The V gene's germline CDR1 is LGHNT and CDR2 FRNRAP. This CDR3 contains 16 residues. With 0 bases removed from V and 4 bases from J, the gap between germline ends came to 15 bases. The CDR3 sequence: CASGLVMGRKATEAFF. The CDR3 nucleotides read TGTGCTAGTGGTTTGGTAATGGGGAGGAAGGCCACTGAAGCTTTCTTT.

The genes are TRBV7-8 and TRBJ2-1; a possible D gene is TRBD1 (6 bases). CDR1 SGHVS and CDR2 FQNEAQ come from the germline V gene. V lost 3 bases and J 2 bases, leaving 11 bases between the germline ends. The CDR3 is 15 amino acids. The CDR3 DNA is TGTGCCAGCAGCTTCGGGACACCCACCTACAATGAGCAGTTCTTC. This encodes CASSFGTPTYNEQFF.

A note on this clone: Other DNA sequences in the same sample also yield this CDR3. The rearrangement links TRBV5-1 to TRBJ1-5; D call uncertain. Trimming took 0 bases from V and 4 from J, leaving 5 bases between them. The germline V gene has CDR1 SGHRS and CDR2 YFSETQ. The CDR3 extends over 13 amino acids. CDR3 sequence: CASSLAGNQPQHF. The CDR3 region has the DNA TGCGCCAGCAGCTTGGCGGGGAATCAGCCCCAGCATTTT.

The V gene is TRBV21-1, the J gene TRBJ2-7. TRBV21-1 is recorded as a pseudogene. This CDR3 is 9 amino acids long. CDR3 sequence: CRDSYEQYF. The CDR3 bases are TGTAGGGACTCCTACGAGCAGTACTTC.

The CDR3 nucleotides read TGTGCCAGCTTACCCGGTCTCAACACTGAAGCTTTCTTT. Encoded protein: CASLPGLNTEAFF. The chain employs TRBV18 and TRBJ1-1, with no clear D. Between the trimmed V and J ends, which lost 7 bases and 2 bases, there was a span of 11 bases. Germline CDR1 reads KGHSH; CDR2 reads LQKENI. The CDR3 is 13 residues long.

CDR3: CAWSVPGAGNTIYF. In DNA, the CDR3 is TGTGCCTGGAGTGTACCAGGGGCTGGAAACACCATATATTTT. The gene calls are TRBV30 and TRBJ1-3; D possibly corresponds to TRBD1 (6 bases). Trimming took 0 bases from V and 2 from J, leaving 8 bases between them. Germline CDR1 reads GTSNPN; CDR2 reads SVGIG (reference sequence). The CDR3 consists of 14 residues.

The chain uses TRBV11-2 and TRBJ2-2; the match to TRBD2 covers 10 bases. This CDR3 has 15 residues. V lost 5 bases to trimming and J lost 5 bases; unmatched junction nucleotides: 5. Germline CDR1 reads SGHAT; CDR2 reads FQNNGV. This chain's CDR3 is CASSHTSGTTGELFF. The CDR3 coding sequence is TGTGCCAGCAGCCATACTAGCGGGACTACCGGGGAGCTGTTTTTT.

This clone was observed once. This chain joins TRBV6-5 and TRBJ2-7; 10 bases align to TRBD2. CDR1 and CDR2 (germline): MNHEY, SVGAGI. The CDR3 totals 15 residues. The junction had 8 bases not matched to a gene; V was cut back by 9 bases and J by 0 bases. The CDR3 spells CASYSRTSGSYEQYF. As DNA, the CDR3 is TGTGCCAGTTATTCTAGGACTAGCGGCTCCTACGAGCAGTACTTC.

This clone has a count of ten or more. V usage is TRBV19 and J usage is TRBJ2-1, with TRBD2 matching 12 bases. The V gene end was trimmed by 4 bases and the J gene end by 8 bases; junction bases not matched to a gene: 6. Per the germline V gene, CDR1 is LNHDA and CDR2 is SQIVND (reference sequence). The CDR3 has 15 amino acids. CDR3 region: CASSTGLAGRHEQFF. CDR3 sequence (DNA): TGTGCCAGTAGTACCGGACTAGCGGGAAGGCATGAGCAGTTCTTC.

On this clone itself: The germline gene is not matched at one end of the junction; a read error may be the cause. CDR3 sequence reads: CASGQGWVSPPHF. CDR3 nucleotides: TGCGCCAGCGGACAGGGGTGGGTCTCACCCCCCCACTTT. This sequence joins TRBV4-1 and TRBJ1-6; 9 bases are shared with TRBD1. CDR1 and CDR2 (germline): MGHRA, YSYEKL. The CDR3 runs to 13 residues.

The rearrangement links TRBV11-2 to TRBJ2-7; no clear D gene. Trimming shortened V by 1 base and J by 5 bases, and 12 bases separated the two germline ends. The germline CDR1 and CDR2 sequences are SGHAT and FQNNGV. This CDR3 spans 14 amino acids. In DNA, the CDR3 is TGTGCCAGCAGCTTAGCCTCCCCCGGGCACGAGCAGTACTTC. Encoded protein: CASSLASPGHEQYF. The whole variable domain, filled in from reference TRBV11-2 and TRBJ2-7, reads EAGVAQSPRYKIIEKRQSVAFWCNPISGHATLYWYQQILGQGPKLLIQFQNNGVVDDSQLPKDRFSAERLKGVDSTLKIQPAKLEDSAVYLCASSLASPGHEQYFGPGTRLTVT.

As concerns this clone: Given a far larger clone just one base away, this is likely a sequencing read error. The chain has TRBV27 and TRBJ2-5, with D unresolved. The DNA end favors TRBJ2-7, so the J call may be wrong. Germline assignment: CDR1 MNHEY and CDR2 SMNVEV (reference sequence). This CDR3 has 13 amino acids. CDR3 nucleotides: TGTGCCAGCAGTTTAGGGATAGGGTACGAGCAGTACTTC. This codes for CASSLGIGYEQYF.

The J gene is TRBJ1-3, the V gene TRBV25-1; possibly TRBD1 for D (6 bases). Looked up from germline, CDR1 is MGHDK and CDR2 is SYGVNS. The CDR3 runs 15 residues. Trimming stripped 3 bases from V and 1 base from J, with 10 bases between. The CDR3 spells CASSDPRGSGNTIYF. CDR3 sequence (DNA): TGTGCCAGCAGTGACCCCAGGGGATCTGGAAACACCATATATTTT.

The count of this clone is one. The genes are TRBV7-2 and TRBJ2-5; 9 nucleotides match TRBD2. Germline-derived CDR1 and CDR2 are SGHTA and FQGNSA. After removal of 5 bases from V and 4 bases from J, the junction contained 8 bases not matched to a gene. CDR3 length: 15 residues. The CDR3 here is CASSQVAGEGETQYF. CDR3 DNA sequence: TGTGCCAGCAGCCAGGTAGCGGGAGAGGGAGAGACCCAGTACTTC.

The rearrangement links TRBV25-1 to TRBJ2-3; no definite D call. From germline, CDR1 is MGHDK and CDR2 SYGVNS. Trimming removed 7 bases from V and 2 bases from J, with 10 bases in between. The CDR3 loop spans 13 amino acids. CDR3 protein: CASKGRPTDTQYF. CDR3 DNA: TGTGCCAGCAAGGGCAGGCCCACAGATACGCAGTATTTT.